The 20 T cell receptor beta chains given below trace back to one sample, sequenced in a study of kidney transplant recipient with SARS-CoV-2 infection. From the reads, TCRdb called clonotypes with MiXCR, one entry per CDR3 protein. The sample has 200,000 to 250,000 distinct CDR3 sequences, 29% seen once. The sample consisted of a blood sample, taken at baseline and on day 111 from a kidney transplant recipient. These receptors were collected from a male patient between 25 and 39 years old who had COVID-19 and was a kidney transplant recipient. Some of these T cells may belong to the graft donor.

Points on this clonotype: Given a much more abundant clone one base away, this may be a read error. The V and J genes are TRBV6-5 and TRBJ2-2, with a possible D match to TRBD2 (7 bases). Germline CDR1 and CDR2: MNHEY and SVGAGI. CDR3 size: 14 residues. Trimming shortened V by 10 bases and J by 5 bases, and 17 bases separated the two germline ends. CDR3 nucleotides: TGTGCCATTGGGGTAGGGGGAGGGACCGGGGAGCTGTTTTTT. Its translation: CAIGVGGGTGELFF.

This clonotype has ten or more counts. The rearrangement joins TRBV24-1 to TRBJ1-5, with D hard to call. The CDR3 is made up of 12 amino acids. Germline values: CDR1 KGHDR, CDR2 SFDVKD. V gave up 0 bases and J gave up 6 bases, with 2 bases separating them. DNA for the CDR3: TGTGCCACCAGTGATTTGGGTCAGCCCCAGCATTTT. Translating it yields CATSDLGQPQHF.

Comment on this clonotype: A much more abundant neighbour one base away suggests this may be a read error. The chain links TRBV7-2 to TRBJ2-2; possibly TRBD1 or TRBD2 for D (5 bases each). This CDR3 is 16 amino acids long. Germline CDR1 and CDR2: SGHTA and FQGNSA. Trimming pared 5 bases from V and 5 bases from J, leaving 18 bases between. CDR3 sequence: CASSRSGQRRTGELFF. The CDR3 DNA sequence: TGTGCCAGCAGCCGATCGGGGCAAAGGCGGACCGGGGAGCTGTTTTTT.

Remarks on this clonotype: The CDR3 ends on some other residue instead of the conserved phenylalanine or tryptophan, so this is likely a read error. The chain employs TRBV19 and TRBJ2-1, with D possibly being TRBD1 or TRBD2 (5 bases each). CDR1 LNHDA and CDR2 SQIVND come from the germline V gene (reference sequence). The CDR3 loop spans 15 amino acids. The V and J ends lost 3 bases and 7 bases respectively, with 16 bases between them. The CDR3 DNA reads as TGTGCCAGTAGTATGAGGGGACCAGAAATGAATGAGCAGTTCCTC. It specifies CASSMRGPEMNEQFL.

Remarks on this clonotype: Sequence at one end of the junction differs from germline and may be a read error. The chain links TRBV7-6 to TRBJ2-1; D call uncertain. This CDR3 has 14 residues. Germline V gene sequence: CDR1 SGHVS, CDR2 FNYEAQ. The chain's CDR3 is CASSSSLYPNEQSF. DNA for the CDR3: TGTGCCAGCAGCTCCTCGTTGTACCCGAATGAGCAGTCCTTC.

This clonotype was picked up many times. The chain uses TRBV5-1 and TRBJ1-3; 7 bases map to TRBD1. CDR3 size: 14 residues. Per the germline V gene, CDR1 is SGHRS and CDR2 is YFSETQ. Trimming at V came to 3 bases and at J to 3 bases, leaving 3 bases not matched to a gene. The CDR3 sequence: CASSSTGNGNTIYF. CDR3 nucleotide sequence: TGCGCCAGCAGCTCGACAGGGAATGGAAACACCATATATTTT.

Regarding this clonotype: A much more abundant neighbour one base away suggests this may be a read error. V is TRBV7-2 and J is TRBJ2-2; D is perhaps TRBD1 (6 bases). The CDR3 is 15 amino acids. V was cut by 7 bases and J by 6 bases, with 18 bases left in between. Per the germline V gene, CDR1 is SGHTA and CDR2 is FQGNSA. CDR3 in amino acids: CASTEQGIGAGELFF. CDR3 in DNA: TGTGCCAGCACCGAACAGGGAATTGGGGCCGGGGAGCTGTTTTTT.

This clonotype was recorded at least ten times. The chain employs TRBV9 and TRBJ1-2; D is uncertain. The CDR3 loop spans 16 amino acids. Germline V gene lookup returns CDR1 SGDLS and CDR2 YYNGEE. Deletions cut 5 bases from V and 4 bases from J, with 21 bases between. The DNA for the CDR3 is TGTGCCAGCAGACTACAGTACTCAAGAAAGACCTATGGCTACACCTTC. It yields the protein CASRLQYSRKTYGYTF.

This clonotype was counted a few times. J is TRBJ2-1 and V is TRBV20-1; no clear D gene. Germline CDR1 is DFQATT and CDR2 is SNEGSKA (reference sequence). The V end lost 3 bases, the J end lost 0 bases, and 9 bases lay between the germline ends. This CDR3 contains 14 residues. This CDR3 reads CSARWVRSYNEQFF. In DNA, the CDR3 is TGCAGTGCTAGGTGGGTCCGCTCCTACAATGAGCAGTTCTTC.

Comments on this clonotype: This sequence may be a read error, since a much larger clone differs from it by one base. The chain recombines TRBV19 with TRBJ2-2; TRBD2 might be the D (5 bases). The germline V and J ends were trimmed by 7 bases and 1 base, with 10 bases remaining between them. CDR1 is LNHDA, CDR2 SQIVND, per germline (reference sequence). The CDR3 length is 14 residues. The CDR3 protein is CASNWERNTGELFF. DNA of the CDR3: TGTGCCAGTAATTGGGAGCGGAACACCGGGGAGCTGTTTTTT.

This clonotype appeared many times. The chain links TRBV13 to TRBJ1-1; D remains unclear. V was clipped by 5 bases and J by 0 bases, with 10 bases between them. CDR1 PRHDT and CDR2 FYEKMQ come from the germline V gene (reference sequence). CDR3 length: 14 residues. Here the CDR3 reads CASSGRPLNTEAFF. The DNA of the CDR3 is TGTGCCAGCAGCGGCCGCCCCCTGAACACTGAAGCTTTCTTT.

This clonotype was counted ten times or more. The chain recombines TRBV16 with TRBJ1-2; TRBD1 might be the D (6 bases). This CDR3 contains 16 residues. V dropped 0 bases and J dropped 2 bases, with 13 bases sitting between them. From germline, CDR1 is KGHSY and CDR2 FQNENV. The CDR3 DNA follows: TGTGCCAGCAGCCAATCCCGGGTTGGGGGCAACTATGGCTACACCTTC. This codes for CASSQSRVGGNYGYTF.

Many counts were recorded for this clonotype. The CDR3, as DNA: TGTGCCAGCAGTAATCTCTTCTCACACGGAAAGACCTATGGCTACACCTTC. This encodes CASSNLFSHGKTYGYTF. The rearrangement joins TRBV6-4 to TRBJ1-2; D is ambiguous. CDR1 is MRHNA and CDR2 is SNTAGT in the germline V gene. The CDR3 spans 17 residues. V was cut by 5 bases and J by 4 bases, with 23 bases left in between.

The J gene is TRBJ2-3, the V gene TRBV5-4, with 8 bases fitting TRBD2. Germline CDR1 SGHNT, CDR2 YYREEE (reference sequence). V trimming: 4 bases; J trimming: 5 bases; junction bases outside the gene matches: 12. This CDR3 comprises 16 residues. The CDR3: CASSREAGEMGDTQYF. The CDR3 DNA follows: TGTGCCAGCAGCCGGGAAGCGGGGGAAATGGGAGATACGCAGTATTTT.

This chain links TRBV6-6 with TRBJ1-1, with TRBD1 matching 7 bases. This CDR3 has 14 amino acids. Germline V gives CDR1 MNHNY, CDR2 SVGAGI (reference sequence). V shed 6 bases, J shed 4 bases, and the junction held 8 bases outside the gene matches. The CDR3, as DNA: TGTGCCAGCAGGGAGACAAAGGGGGCCACTGAAGCTTTCTTT. This codes for CASRETKGATEAFF.

This clonotype was recorded at least ten times. This chain joins TRBV28 and TRBJ1-2; 8 bases line up with TRBD1. CDR3 size: 12 residues. V shed 4 bases and J 6 bases; nucleotides not matched to a gene: 1. Germline V gene data show CDR1 as MDHEN and CDR2 as SYDVKM. CDR3 in amino acids: CASSSGGHGYTF. In DNA, the CDR3 is TGTGCCAGCAGTTCAGGGGGCCATGGCTACACCTTC.

This clonotype came up many times. The chain is built from TRBV29-1 and TRBJ1-1; D may be TRBD1 (6 bases). Trimming shortened V by 4 bases and J by 6 bases, and 18 bases separated the two germline ends. The germline gives CDR1 SQVTM, CDR2 ANQGSEA. CDR3 length equals 14 residues. This CDR3 is CSVVTRQASSEAFF. The CDR3 bases are TGCAGCGTTGTTACGAGACAGGCTAGCTCTGAAGCTTTCTTT.

Note on this clonotype: This likely came from a read error, as a far larger clone is one base away. V and J are TRBV6-5 and TRBJ1-2; D ambiguous. The CDR3 has 17 amino acids. Germline V gene lookup returns CDR1 MNHEY and CDR2 SVGAGI. The CDR3 spells CACSKVSECRKTYGYTF. The CDR3 coding sequence is TGTGCCTGCAGTAAGGTCTCGGAATGTAGAAAGACCTATGGCTACACCTTC.

At least ten counts were recorded for this clonotype. The chain uses TRBV18 and TRBJ1-5; TRBD1 matches at 7 bases. The J segment lost 0 bases and the V segment lost 2 bases, leaving 7 bases of the junction unmatched. The CDR3 sequence is 17 residues long. Germline CDR1 and CDR2: KGHSH and LQKENI. CDR3 protein: CASSPSRDSLSNQPQHF. In DNA, the CDR3 is TGTGCCAGCTCACCAAGCAGGGACAGCCTTAGCAATCAGCCCCAGCATTTT.

This clonotype was counted a few times. The chain links TRBV6-5 to TRBJ2-7; 8 bases map to TRBD2. With 1 base clipped from V and 6 bases from J, the junction kept 14 bases outside the gene matches. The CDR3 length is 17 residues. Germline CDR1 and CDR2: MNHEY and SVGAGI. The DNA of the CDR3 is TGTGCCAGCAGTTACTTCTCGTATGGCGGGGGGCCTCGCGAGCAGTACTTC. Its translation is CASSYFSYGGGPREQYF.